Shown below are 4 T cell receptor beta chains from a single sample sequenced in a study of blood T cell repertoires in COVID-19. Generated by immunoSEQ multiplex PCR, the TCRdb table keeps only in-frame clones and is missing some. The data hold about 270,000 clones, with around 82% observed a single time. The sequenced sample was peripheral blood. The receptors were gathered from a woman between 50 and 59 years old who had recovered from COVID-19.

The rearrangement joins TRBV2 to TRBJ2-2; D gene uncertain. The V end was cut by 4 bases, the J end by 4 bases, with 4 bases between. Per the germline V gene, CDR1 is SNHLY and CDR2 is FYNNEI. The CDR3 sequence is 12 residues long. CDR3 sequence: CASSVGTGELFF. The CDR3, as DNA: TGTGCCAGCAGTGTCGGCACCGGGGAGCTGTTTTTT.

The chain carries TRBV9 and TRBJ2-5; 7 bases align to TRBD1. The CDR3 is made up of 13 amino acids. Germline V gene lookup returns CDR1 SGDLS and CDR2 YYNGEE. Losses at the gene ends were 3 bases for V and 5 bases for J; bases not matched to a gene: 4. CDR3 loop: CASSDRGKETQYF. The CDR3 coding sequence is TGTGCCAGCAGCGACAGGGGAAAGGAGACCCAGTACTTC. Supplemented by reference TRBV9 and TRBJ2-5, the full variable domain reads DSGVTQTPKHLITATGQRVTLRCSPRSGDLSVYWYQQSLDQGLQFLIQYYNGEERAKGNILERFSAQQFPDLHSELNLSSLELGDSALYFCASSDRGKETQYFGPGTRLLVL.

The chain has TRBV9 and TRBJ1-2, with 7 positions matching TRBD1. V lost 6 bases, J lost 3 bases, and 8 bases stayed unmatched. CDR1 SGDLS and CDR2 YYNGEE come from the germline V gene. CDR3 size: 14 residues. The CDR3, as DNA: TGTGCCAGCACCCAAGGGGGCGGGGACTATGGCTACACCTTC. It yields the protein CASTQGGGDYGYTF.

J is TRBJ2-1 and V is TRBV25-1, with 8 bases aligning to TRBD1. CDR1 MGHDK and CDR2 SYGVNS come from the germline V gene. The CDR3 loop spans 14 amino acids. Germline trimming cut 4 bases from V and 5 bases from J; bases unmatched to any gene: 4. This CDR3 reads CASSARDRHNEQFF. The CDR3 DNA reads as TGTGCCAGCAGTGCCCGGGACAGGCACAATGAGCAGTTCTTC.